The text below deals with one T cell receptor (beta chain). The data are from a study of technical replicates of blood from several donors. V was clipped by 4 bases and J by 4 bases, with 22 bases between them. The CDR3 covers 17 residues. Germline lookup yields CDR1 MNHEY and CDR2 SMNVEV (reference sequence). Repertoires were generated with immunoSEQ multiplex PCR, while TCRdb's copy carries only in-frame clones and drops some. The repertoire has about 15,000 clones, over 80% of them found once; the top ten carry about an eighth. The material sequenced was PBMCs. The source of this sequence is a human donor in good health. The chain employs TRBV27 and TRBJ1-2; D gene uncertain. In DNA form, the CDR3 reads TGTGCCAGCAGTTCGCAACCACGAGGCGTATTTTTCTATGGCTACACCTTC. This translates into CASSSQPRGVFFYGYTF.